This T cell receptor beta chain originates from a study of CD8 T cells in ankylosing spondylitis. General observations from the study: From matched ankylosing spondylitis synovial fluid, disease-linked clones were reportedly recovered at significantly enriched levels. Disease-linked clones, CD8+, were relatively rare in peripheral blood.

In making TCR beta libraries, quantitative 5'-RACE with molecular barcodes was used. Via MiXCR, TCRdb re-called the 5' RACE reads, giving one row per CDR3 protein. The sample has around 150,000 distinct CDR3 sequences; under 14% are singletons. The CDR3 runs 15 residues. CDR1 is MNHEY and CDR2 is SVGEGT in the germline V gene. Remarks on this clonotype: Its antigen remains unidentified. An end of the junction does not agree with germline; a read error may underlie this.

The chain uses TRBV6-2 or TRBV6-3 and TRBJ2-3; the D gene is possibly TRBD2 (5 bases). The clonotype originates from a male donor with ankylosing spondylitis or in good health (not recorded which). Sequenced input: blood, either unsorted or a sorted T cell fraction (not recorded which). The CDR3 spells CATNEGLLSTATQYF. The CDR3, as DNA: TGTGCCACCAACGAGGGCCTGTTGAGCACAGCTACGCAGTATTTT.